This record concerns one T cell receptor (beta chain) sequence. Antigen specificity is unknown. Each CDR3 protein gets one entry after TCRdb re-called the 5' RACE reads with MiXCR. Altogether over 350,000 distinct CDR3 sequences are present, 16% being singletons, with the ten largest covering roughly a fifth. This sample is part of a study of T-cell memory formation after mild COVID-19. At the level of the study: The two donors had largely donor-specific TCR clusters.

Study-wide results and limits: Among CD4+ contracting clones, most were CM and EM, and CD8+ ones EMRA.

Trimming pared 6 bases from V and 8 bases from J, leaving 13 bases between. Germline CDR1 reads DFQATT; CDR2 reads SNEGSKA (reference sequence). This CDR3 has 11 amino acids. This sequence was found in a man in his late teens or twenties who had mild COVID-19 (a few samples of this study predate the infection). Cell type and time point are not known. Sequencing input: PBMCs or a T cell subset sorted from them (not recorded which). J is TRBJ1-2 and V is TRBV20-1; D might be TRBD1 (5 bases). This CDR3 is CSATGAPGYTF. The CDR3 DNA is TGCAGTGCCACCGGGGCACCAGGCTACACCTTC.